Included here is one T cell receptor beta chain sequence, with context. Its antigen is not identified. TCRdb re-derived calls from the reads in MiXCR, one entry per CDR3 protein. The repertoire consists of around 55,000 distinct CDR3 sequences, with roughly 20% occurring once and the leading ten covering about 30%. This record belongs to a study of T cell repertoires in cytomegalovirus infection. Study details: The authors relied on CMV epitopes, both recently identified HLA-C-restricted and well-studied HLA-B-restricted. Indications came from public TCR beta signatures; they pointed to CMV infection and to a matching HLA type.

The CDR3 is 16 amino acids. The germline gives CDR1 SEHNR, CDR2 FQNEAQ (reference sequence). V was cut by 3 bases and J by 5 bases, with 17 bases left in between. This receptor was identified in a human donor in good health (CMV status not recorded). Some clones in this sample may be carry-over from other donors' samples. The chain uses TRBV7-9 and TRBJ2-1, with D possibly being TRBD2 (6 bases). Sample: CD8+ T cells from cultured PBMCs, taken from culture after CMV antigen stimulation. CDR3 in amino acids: CASSFQLGGKDNEQFF. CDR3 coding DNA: TGTGCCAGCAGCTTTCAGCTCGGCGGGAAAGACAATGAGCAGTTCTTC.